This T cell receptor (beta chain) was captured by sequencing in a study of cytomegalovirus exposure and HLA in healthy donors. Overall study context: Genetic ancestry analysis placed around 76% of the roughly 400 donors that were genotyped in the Caucasian-associated cluster. Findings and caveats of the study: A classifier reportedly called cytomegalovirus status with high sensitivity and specificity. Versus the approximately 670-donor mean, an Asian-associated ancestry cluster reportedly showed fewer N-insertions in a later analysis. Other equally common chains were less clonally expanded than HLA-associated TCR beta chains, a later analysis showed.

On this clone itself: Its antigen remains unknown.

60 Vbeta and 13 Jbeta primers were used in PCR. Produced via immunoSEQ multiplex PCR; TCRdb's table is partial and in-frame only. The sample records 150,000 to 200,000 clones, 70% to 90% being singletons. Germline trimming cut 6 bases from V and 2 bases from J; bases unmatched to any gene: 6. The CDR3 covers 14 residues. Germline values: CDR1 MDHEN, CDR2 SYDVKM. V is TRBV28 and J is TRBJ1-2; TRBD1 matches at 7 bases. This clonotype originated in a woman under 30 in good health and CMV-seronegative. Sequences were obtained from PBMCs. Written as DNA, the CDR3 is TGTGCCAGCAGAAGCGGACAGGCCAACTATGGCTACACCTTC. It codes for CASRSGQANYGYTF.